Sequencing of this T cell receptor beta chain was carried out in a study of blood T cell repertoires in COVID-19. Study as a whole: T cells, B-cell-depleted T cells, or PBMCs supplied cDNA or gDNA.

Data came from immunoSEQ multiplex PCR; TCRdb stores just in-frame clones and leaves some out. Here the sample spans 310,000 or so clones, approximately 92% being singletons. The sequence was obtained from a woman aged 25 to 39 who had recovered from COVID-19. Sequencing input: PBMCs or T cells enriched from blood (not recorded which).

The CDR3 sequence: CASSFPGSYNEQFF. The CDR3 DNA sequence: TGTGCCAGCAGCTTTCCAGGCTCCTACAATGAGCAGTTCTTC. V usage is TRBV5-6 and J usage is TRBJ2-1; D remains ambiguous. Per germline, CDR1 SGHDT and CDR2 YYEEEE. Trimming cost V 2 bases and J 0 bases, with 6 bases left between them. CDR3 length: 14 amino acids.